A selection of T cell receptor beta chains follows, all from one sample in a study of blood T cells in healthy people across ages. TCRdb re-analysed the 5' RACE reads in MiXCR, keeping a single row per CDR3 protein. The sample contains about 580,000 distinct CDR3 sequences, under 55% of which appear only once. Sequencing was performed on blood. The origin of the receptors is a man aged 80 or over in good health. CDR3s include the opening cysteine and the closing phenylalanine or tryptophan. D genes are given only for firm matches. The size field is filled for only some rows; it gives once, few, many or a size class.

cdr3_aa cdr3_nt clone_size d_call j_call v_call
CASTRTGRAFF TGTGCCAGCACTAGAACCGGTCGAGCTTTCTTT - - TRBJ1-1 TRBV25-1
CASSPALEGSPLHF TGTGCCAGCAGTCCGGCCTTGGAGGGTTCACCCCTCCACTTT - - TRBJ1-6 TRBV12-3/TRBV12-4
CASSFPPELGGYTF TGTGCCAGCAGCTTCCCACCAGAGTTGGGTGGCTACACCTTC - - TRBJ1-2 TRBV7-9
CASSPAGDHNEQFF TGTGCCAGCAGCCCGGCAGGGGATCACAATGAGCAGTTCTTC few - TRBJ2-1 TRBV3-1
CASSYSSRGETQYF TGTGCCAGCAGTTACTCGTCCAGGGGTGAGACCCAGTACTTC - - TRBJ2-5 TRBV6-2/TRBV6-3
CASSLEASGGDEKLFF TGCGCCAGCAGCTTGGAGGCCTCCGGGGGGGATGAAAAACTGTTTTTT - - TRBJ1-4 TRBV5-1
CSARYAQEQYF TGCAGTGCTAGATATGCCCAGGAGCAGTACTTC - - TRBJ2-7 TRBV20-1
CASSGIVVETQYF TGTGCCAGCAGTGGGATAGTCGTAGAGACCCAGTACTTC - - TRBJ2-5 TRBV6-5
CASSYSGQGFADEQFF TGTGCCAGCAGTTACTCGGGACAGGGGTTTGCGGATGAGCAGTTCTTC many TRBD1 TRBJ2-1 TRBV6-6
CASSPTSGRGEQFF TGTGCCAGCAGTCCGACTAGCGGGAGGGGTGAGCAGTTCTTC - TRBD2 TRBJ2-1 TRBV12-3/TRBV12-4
CASSVGTSGRFGQYF TGTGCCAGCAGCGTGGGGACTAGCGGGCGGTTCGGGCAGTACTTC - TRBD2 TRBJ2-7 TRBV7-2
CSVARDIYNEQFF TGCAGCGTTGCTCGGGACATCTACAATGAGCAGTTCTTC - - TRBJ2-1 TRBV29-1
CASSPGGLSYEQYF TGTGCCAGCAGCCCGGGGGGGCTTTCCTACGAGCAGTACTTC - TRBD2 TRBJ2-7 TRBV7-9
CATSSGFKNNEQFF TGTGCCACCAGCAGCGGGTTCAAAAACAATGAGCAGTTCTTC - - TRBJ2-1 TRBV15
CASSLPSGGADTQYF TGTGCCAGCAGTCTCCCAAGCGGGGGCGCAGATACGCAGTATTTT - TRBD2 TRBJ2-3 TRBV28
CASLSNGGAYNEQFF TGTGCCAGCCTCTCGAACGGGGGGGCCTACAATGAGCAGTTCTTC few TRBD2 TRBJ2-1 TRBV28
CAISESRNPSTDTQYF TGTGCCATCAGTGAGTCGCGCAACCCGAGCACAGATACGCAGTATTTT - - TRBJ2-3 TRBV10-3
CSAIRVQGGTDTQYF TGCAGTGCTATAAGGGTCCAGGGAGGAACAGATACGCAGTATTTT - - TRBJ2-3 TRBV20-1
CASRHGTVSSYEQYF TGTGCCAGCAGGCATGGGACCGTGAGCTCCTACGAGCAGTACTTC few - TRBJ2-7 TRBV12-3/TRBV12-4
CARGALERGSYEQYF TGCGCCAGAGGGGCTTTAGAGCGGGGCTCCTACGAGCAGTACTTC few TRBD2 TRBJ2-7 TRBV5-1
CASSLSGTGRSYEQYF TGTGCCAGCAGCTTGAGTGGGACAGGGAGGTCCTACGAGCAGTACTTC - TRBD1 TRBJ2-7 TRBV7-9
CASSQDVHQPQHF TGCGCCAGCAGCCAAGATGTTCATCAGCCCCAGCATTTT - - TRBJ1-5 TRBV4-3
CASSRHDGAMTDTQYF TGTGCCAGCAGCCGACACGATGGGGCGATGACAGATACGCAGTATTTT - - TRBJ2-3 TRBV11-1
CSVVAPGDNEQYF TGCAGCGTTGTGGCCCCCGGGGACAATGAGCAGTACTTC - - TRBJ2-7 TRBV29-1